The 32 T cell receptor beta chains below all came from one sample that was sequenced in a study of sequential checkpoint blockade in melanoma. Treatment: randomized to nivolumab then ipilimumab (arm A) or the reverse (arm B). Measured with immunoSEQ multiplex PCR; TCRdb has only the in-frame clones, and not every one. Among 35,000 to 45,000 clones listed, more than 70% were seen once. The source material was CD8+ T cells sorted from blood (inferred from file names), sampled from a patient given nivolumab and ipilimumab in sequence. Every receptor here comes from a human donor with melanoma.

This chain uses TRBV2 with TRBJ1-2, with TRBD1 matching over 8 bases. This CDR3 comprises 14 residues. From germline, CDR1 is SNHLY and CDR2 FYNNEI. V dropped 6 bases and J dropped 8; count of bases not matched to a gene: 11. The CDR3: CASRRGQAKWGYTF. CDR3 coding DNA: TGTGCCAGCAGGAGGGGACAGGCCAAGTGGGGCTACACCTTC.

This clone was observed a single time. The chain couples TRBV27 to TRBJ1-2; D gene unclear. This CDR3 has 14 residues. From germline, CDR1 is MNHEY and CDR2 SMNVEV (reference sequence). Trimming removed 3 bases from V and 8 bases from J, with 16 bases in between. In DNA form, the CDR3 reads TGTGCCAGCAGTTTCCGAGCCACCACGGGAGGCTACACCTTC. This codes for CASSFRATTGGYTF.

The V and J genes are TRBV4-1 and TRBJ2-1, with 7 bases lining up with TRBD2. J gave up 9 bases and V 0 bases, and 17 bases lay outside the gene matches. This CDR3 is 18 amino acids long. Per the germline V gene, CDR1 is MGHRA and CDR2 is YSYEKL. The CDR3 nucleotides are TGCGCCAGCAGCCAAGAAGACCACCGGCTTGGGCCGGGGGGTGAGCAGTTCTTC. Its protein product is CASSQEDHRLGPGGEQFF.

The chain carries TRBV9 and TRBJ1-2, with D maybe TRBD1 (5 bases). Trimming removed 5 bases from V and 3 bases from J, with 8 bases in between. The CDR3 length is 12 residues. CDR1 and CDR2 (germline): SGDLS, YYNGEE. The CDR3 is CASSGRDYGYTF. The CDR3 coding sequence is TGTGCCAGCAGTGGCAGGGACTATGGCTACACCTTC.

The chain uses TRBV7-9 and TRBJ2-3, with D possibly TRBD2 on 5 matching bases. This CDR3 contains 15 residues. The germline CDR1 and CDR2 sequences are SEHNR and FQNEAQ (reference sequence). The ends were cut back, 5 bases at V and 5 bases at J, with 17 bases in the middle. This CDR3 is CASSPIPGGGDTQYF. In DNA form, the CDR3 reads TGTGCCAGCAGCCCGATTCCCGGAGGTGGAGATACGCAGTATTTT.

V and J are TRBV27 and TRBJ2-7; TRBD2 matches 12 bases. Germline CDR1 reads MNHEY; CDR2 reads SMNVEV (reference sequence). This CDR3 has 16 amino acids. The junction had 8 bases not matched to a gene; V was cut back by 4 bases and J by 4 bases. This CDR3 is CASSSTSGSGGYEQYF. CDR3 sequence (DNA): TGTGCCAGCAGTTCGACTAGCGGGAGCGGAGGGTACGAGCAGTACTTC.

This clone was seen just once. At one end, the junction sequence differs from germline, possibly due to a read error. The V and J genes are TRBV9 and TRBJ2-1, with 8 positions matching TRBD2. CDR3 length: 15 residues. Germline V gives CDR1 SGDLS, CDR2 YYNGEE. CDR3 residues: CASSVGLASHNEQFF. CDR3 coding DNA: TGTGCCAGCAGCGTCGGACTAGCCTCCCACAATGAGCAGTTCTTC.

This chain links TRBV19 with TRBJ1-4; D gene uncertain. The germline V gene has CDR1 LNHDA and CDR2 SQIVND (reference sequence). The CDR3 contains 18 residues. Trimming stripped 6 bases from V and 10 bases from J, with 30 bases between. CDR3 nucleotides: TGTGCCAGTAGGGACTTTGGGAGAGGGATAGACTCTGAAGGAAAACTGTTTTTT. Protein: CASRDFGRGIDSEGKLFF.

This chain connects TRBV7-3 to TRBJ2-1; perhaps TRBD1 as D (5 bases). The CDR3 length is 14 residues. Germline CDR1 is SGHTA and CDR2 is FQGTGA. V lost 5 bases, J lost 4 bases, and 12 bases lay in between. The CDR3 spells CASSPDDSYNEQFF. Here the CDR3 DNA reads TGTGCCAGCAGCCCCGACGACAGTTACAATGAGCAGTTCTTC.

The V call is TRBV4-3, the J call TRBJ2-2; the match to TRBD2 covers 8 bases. CDR1 and CDR2 from the germline V gene are LGHNA and YSLEER. Trimming removed 6 bases from V and 3 bases from J; junction bases left unmatched: 6. This CDR3 is built from 15 residues. The CDR3 sequence is CASRQGLDDTGELFF. In DNA form, the CDR3 reads TGCGCCAGCAGGCAGGGACTAGATGACACCGGGGAGCTGTTTTTT.

The chain employs TRBV4-1 and TRBJ2-7; perhaps TRBD2 as D (6 bases). The CDR3 contains 13 residues. CDR1 and CDR2 from the germline V gene are MGHRA and YSYEKL. Trimming cost V 4 bases and J 7 bases, with 14 bases left between them. The CDR3 here is CASSLVGEEEQYF. The DNA of the CDR3 is TGCGCCAGCAGCCTGGTGGGGGAGGAGGAGCAGTACTTC.

The chain couples TRBV27 to TRBJ2-3; no clear D gene. Trimming stripped 5 bases from V and 4 bases from J, with 16 bases between. This CDR3 contains 15 residues. CDR1 and CDR2 (germline): MNHEY, SMNVEV (reference sequence). CDR3 loop: CASSPSGAPADTQYF. CDR3 in DNA: TGTGCCAGCAGTCCCAGTGGAGCGCCGGCAGATACGCAGTATTTT.

The chain has TRBV19 and TRBJ1-1; 8 bases fit TRBD1. The CDR3 loop spans 14 amino acids. Trimming at V came to 1 base and at J to 5 bases, leaving 3 bases not matched to a gene. Germline values: CDR1 LNHDA, CDR2 SQIVND (reference sequence). In nucleotides, the CDR3 is TGTGCCAGTAGTATAGTTCAGGGGGCTACTGAAGCTTTCTTT. Its protein product is CASSIVQGATEAFF.

The rearrangement links TRBV6-5 to TRBJ2-5, with D perhaps TRBD1 (5 bases). Per germline, CDR1 MNHEY and CDR2 SVGAGI. The CDR3 runs 12 residues. Trimming took off 2 bases at V and 4 bases at J, with 5 bases between the two ends. CDR3 amino acids: CASSYGAETQYF. The CDR3 nucleotides are TGTGCCAGCAGTTACGGGGCAGAGACCCAGTACTTC.

V and J are TRBV21-1 and TRBJ2-7; the table's D call, TRBD1, was not checked against the DNA. TRBV21-1 is labeled a pseudogene. The CDR3 is 17 amino acids. CDR3: CASSKGRTGEDSYEQYV. The CDR3 nucleotides are TGTGCCAGCAGCAAAGGACGGACAGGGGAAGATTCCTACGAGCAGTACGTC.

The chain joins TRBV19 to TRBJ2-1, with D tentatively TRBD2 (7 bases). The CDR3 consists of 17 residues. The germline V gene has CDR1 LNHDA and CDR2 SQIVND (reference sequence). Trimming cost V 8 bases and J 0 bases, with 20 bases left between them. DNA for the CDR3: TGTGCCAGTTGGGGGGGGCGCGGTTCCCTCTCCTACAATGAGCAGTTCTTC. It encodes CASWGGRGSLSYNEQFF. Based on the CDR3 plus reference TRBV19 and TRBJ2-1, the full variable domain is DGGITQSPKYLFRKEGQNVTLSCEQNLNHDAMYWYRQDPGQGLRLIYYSQIVNDFQKGDIAEGYSVSREKKESFPLTVTSAQKNPTAFYLCASWGGRGSLSYNEQFFGPGTRLTVL.

The V gene is TRBV6-5, the J gene TRBJ1-4; 8 nucleotides match TRBD1. The CDR3 has 15 residues. CDR1 and CDR2 (germline): MNHEY, SVGAGI. With V trimmed by 0 bases and J by 9 bases, 6 bases remained unmatched. CDR3: CASSYSTGEAKKLFF. In nucleotides, the CDR3 is TGTGCCAGCAGTTACTCGACAGGGGAGGCGAAAAAACTGTTTTTT.

The CDR3 loop reads CASSYFGGSNQPQHF. The CDR3 DNA is TGTGCCAGCAGTTACTTCGGGGGGAGCAATCAGCCCCAGCATTTT. This chain joins TRBV6-5 and TRBJ1-5; a possible D gene is TRBD1 (5 bases). The CDR3 extends over 15 amino acids. V was pared by 1 base and J by 1 base, with 8 bases between. Germline V gives CDR1 MNHEY, CDR2 SVGAGI.

This clone was counted a single time. The chain is built from TRBV19 and TRBJ1-2, with D possibly TRBD1 on 5 matching bases. Trimming left V 5 bases short and J 8 bases short, with 12 bases between. The CDR3 contains 12 residues. Germline V CDR1 and CDR2: LNHDA, SQIVND (reference sequence). This chain's CDR3 is CASSSGVVGYTF. For the CDR3, the DNA is TGTGCCAGTAGTTCGGGGGTTGTGGGCTACACCTTC.

This chain joins TRBV5-1 and TRBJ2-7; D not certain. CDR1 SGHRS and CDR2 YFSETQ come from the germline V gene. V lost 0 bases and J lost 3, with 7 bases in between. The CDR3 contains 13 residues. CDR3 sequence (DNA): TGCGCCAGCAGCTTGGGTGTGGGCTACGAGCAGTACGTC. This gives the protein CASSLGVGYEQYV.

This clone came up a few times. This chain joins TRBV19 and TRBJ2-1, with a possible D match to TRBD2 (5 bases). V gave up 5 bases and J gave up 9 bases, with 20 bases separating them. This CDR3 region has 15 residues. CDR1 is LNHDA and CDR2 is SQIVND in the germline V gene (reference sequence). The CDR3 DNA is TGTGCCAGTAGTCTGGGGAGTCCGAAACCAGGTGAGCAGTTCTTC. This sequence encodes CASSLGSPKPGEQFF.

The chain is built from TRBV2 and TRBJ2-7; D might be TRBD2 (6 bases). The germline V gene has CDR1 SNHLY and CDR2 FYNNEI. Trimming removed 6 bases at V and 3 bases at J, with 12 bases between. CDR3 size: 13 residues. CDR3 protein: CASRPRENYEQYV. For the CDR3, the DNA is TGTGCCAGCAGACCTCGGGAGAACTACGAGCAGTACGTC.

This CDR3 is CASSFSAGGDYEQYV. The CDR3 bases are TGTGCCAGCAGCTTTTCGGCGGGTGGGGACTACGAGCAGTACGTC. The chain recombines TRBV12-1 with TRBJ2-7; the table assigns TRBD2, which was not confirmed against the DNA. TRBV12-1 is reported as a pseudogene. There are 15 residues in the CDR3.

The rearrangement uses TRBV4-1 and TRBJ1-1; 11 nucleotides align to TRBD1. Unmatched junction bases numbered 7, after V lost 3 bases and J lost 10 bases. Germline V CDR1 and CDR2: MGHRA, YSYEKL. The CDR3 extends over 14 amino acids. CDR3 in amino acids: CASSQDRGLPGAFF. CDR3 DNA sequence: TGCGCCAGCAGCCAGGACAGGGGGCTCCCCGGAGCTTTCTTT.

This chain links TRBV19 with TRBJ1-2; a weak D match, TRBD1 (5 bases). Looked up from germline, CDR1 is LNHDA and CDR2 is SQIVND (reference sequence). V lost 7 bases to trimming and J lost 6 bases, with 9 bases between them. The CDR3 extends over 11 amino acids. CDR3 in amino acids: CASTPGDGYTF. The CDR3 nucleotides are TGTGCCAGTACCCCGGGGGATGGCTACACCTTC.

CDR3 in DNA: TGCAGCGTTGAAGACGCCCAGGCCTACAATGAGCAGTTCTTC. As protein: CSVEDAQAYNEQFF. V and J are TRBV29-1 and TRBJ2-1; no definite D call. From germline, CDR1 is SQVTM and CDR2 ANQGSEA. V lost 0 bases and J 2 bases, leaving 8 bases between the germline ends. This CDR3 is built from 14 residues.

A single count supports this clone. The chain joins TRBV21-1 to TRBJ2-7; TRBD2, the table's D call, was not compared with the DNA. TRBV21-1 is deemed a pseudogene. The CDR3 is 15 residues long. DNA for the CDR3: TGTGCCAGCAGCAAATCAGGGCGGGGGTCCTACGAGCAGTACTTC. The encoded protein is CASSKSGRGSYEQYF.

The rearrangement joins TRBV5-1 to TRBJ2-1; possibly TRBD2 for D (6 bases). The V gene's germline CDR1 is SGHRS and CDR2 YFSETQ. The V and J ends lost 1 base and 3 bases respectively, with 14 bases between them. This CDR3 is built from 16 residues. The CDR3 loop reads CASSLSLALFYNEQFF. CDR3 coding DNA: TGCGCCAGCAGCTTGAGTCTAGCGCTTTTCTACAATGAGCAGTTCTTC.

V and J are TRBV29-1 and TRBJ2-7; no clear D gene. CDR1 SQVTM and CDR2 ANQGSEA come from the germline V gene. There are 12 residues in the CDR3. V gave up 6 bases and J gave up 2 bases, with 11 bases separating them. In DNA, the CDR3 is TGCAGCGTCGGCGTGACTGCCTACGAGCAGTACGTC. As protein: CSVGVTAYEQYV.

The J gene is TRBJ2-7, the V gene TRBV15; D is perhaps TRBD1 (5 bases). In germline, CDR1 is LNHNV, CDR2 YYDKDF (reference sequence). Trimming pared 0 bases from V and 2 bases from J, leaving 14 bases between. The CDR3 runs to 16 residues. The CDR3 spells CATSRDWGTQTYEQYV. In DNA, the CDR3 is TGTGCCACCAGCAGAGATTGGGGCACACAGACCTACGAGCAGTACGTC.

This chain joins TRBV7-2 and TRBJ2-3; D is perhaps TRBD1 (6 bases). The CDR3 spans 19 residues. V was clipped by 5 bases and J by 1 base, with 25 bases between them. Per the germline V gene, CDR1 is SGHTA and CDR2 is FQGNSA. The CDR3 coding sequence is TGTGCCAGCAGCAAGAAATCGTCTGGGGGCCCATGGGGCACAGATACGCAGTATTTT. This codes for CASSKKSSGGPWGTDTQYF.

The chain carries TRBV11-2 and TRBJ1-5; possibly TRBD1 for D (6 bases). CDR1 SGHAT and CDR2 FQNNGV come from the germline V gene. The CDR3 is 16 amino acids. Trimming cost V 5 bases and J 4 bases, with 18 bases left between them. DNA for the CDR3: TGTGCCAGCAGCGCAACCCAACAGGGCCTTAATCAGCCCCAGCATTTT. It is translated as CASSATQQGLNQPQHF.